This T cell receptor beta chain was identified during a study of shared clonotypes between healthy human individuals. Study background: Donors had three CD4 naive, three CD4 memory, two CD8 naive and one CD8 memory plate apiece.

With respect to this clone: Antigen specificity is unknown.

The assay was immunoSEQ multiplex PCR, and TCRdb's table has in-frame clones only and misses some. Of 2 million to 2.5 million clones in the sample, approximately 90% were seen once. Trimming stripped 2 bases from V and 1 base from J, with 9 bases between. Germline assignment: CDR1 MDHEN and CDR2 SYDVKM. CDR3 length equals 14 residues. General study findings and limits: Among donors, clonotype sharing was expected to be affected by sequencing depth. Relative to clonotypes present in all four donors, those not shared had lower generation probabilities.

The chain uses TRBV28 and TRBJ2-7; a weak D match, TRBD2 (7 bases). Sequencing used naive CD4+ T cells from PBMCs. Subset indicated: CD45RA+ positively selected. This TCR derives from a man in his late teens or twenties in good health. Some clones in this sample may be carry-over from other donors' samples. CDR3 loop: CASSLGRGSYEQYF. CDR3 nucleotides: TGTGCCAGCAGTTTAGGGAGGGGGTCCTACGAGCAGTACTTC.